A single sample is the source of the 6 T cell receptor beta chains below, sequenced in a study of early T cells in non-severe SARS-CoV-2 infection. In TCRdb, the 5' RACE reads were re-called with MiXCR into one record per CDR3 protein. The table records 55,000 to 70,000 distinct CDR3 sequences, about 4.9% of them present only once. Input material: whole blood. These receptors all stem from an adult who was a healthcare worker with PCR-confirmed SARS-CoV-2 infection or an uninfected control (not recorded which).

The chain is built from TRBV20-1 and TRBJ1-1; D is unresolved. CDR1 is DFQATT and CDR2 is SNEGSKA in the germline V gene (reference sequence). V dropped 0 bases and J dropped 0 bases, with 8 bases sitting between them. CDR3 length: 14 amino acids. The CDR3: CSARDPYLNTEAFF. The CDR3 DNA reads TGCAGTGCTAGAGACCCATACCTGAACACTGAAGCTTTCTTT.

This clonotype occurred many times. CDR3: CASSAGGLQGGEQFF. CDR3 DNA: TGTGCCAGCAGTGCCGGGGGACTCCAGGGGGGTGAGCAGTTCTTC. This sequence joins TRBV2 and TRBJ2-1, with D maybe TRBD1 (7 bases). Germline CDR1 and CDR2: SNHLY and FYNNEI. V was pared by 4 bases and J by 9 bases, with 19 bases between. The CDR3 length is 15 residues.

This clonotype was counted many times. As DNA, the CDR3 is TGCGCCAGCAGCCTTGGACTAGGCGGCAACACAGATACGCAGTATTTT. Encoded protein: CASSLGLGGNTDTQYF. V and J are TRBV4-3 and TRBJ2-3; TRBD2 matches 7 bases. J was trimmed by 2 bases and V by 4 bases; bases with no gene match: 9. CDR3 length: 16 residues. Germline V gene sequence: CDR1 LGHNA, CDR2 YSLEER.

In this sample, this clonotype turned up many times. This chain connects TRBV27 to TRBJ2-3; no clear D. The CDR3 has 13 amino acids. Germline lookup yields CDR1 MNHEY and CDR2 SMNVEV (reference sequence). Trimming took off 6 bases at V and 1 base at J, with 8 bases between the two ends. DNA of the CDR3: TGTGCCAGCAGGCAAAGCGGCACAGATACGCAGTATTTT. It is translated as CASRQSGTDTQYF.

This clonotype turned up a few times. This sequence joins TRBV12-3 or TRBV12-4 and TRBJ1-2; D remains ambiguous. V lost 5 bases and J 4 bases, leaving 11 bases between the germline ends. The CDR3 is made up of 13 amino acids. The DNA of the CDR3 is TGTGCCAGCAGTCTTACCCACAGCTATGGCTACACCTTC. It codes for CASSLTHSYGYTF.

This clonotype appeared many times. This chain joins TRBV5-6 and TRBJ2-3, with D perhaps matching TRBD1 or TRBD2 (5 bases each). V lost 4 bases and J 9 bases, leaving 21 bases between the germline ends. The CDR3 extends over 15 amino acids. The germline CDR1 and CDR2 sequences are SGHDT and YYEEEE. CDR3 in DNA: TGTGCCAGCAGCACGGTCCGGGCTAGTAGGGACACGCAGTATTTT. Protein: CASSTVRASRDTQYF.